This T cell receptor (beta chain) stems from a study of shared clonotypes between healthy human individuals. Germline V gene data show CDR1 as MNHEY and CDR2 as SMNVEV (reference sequence). Trimming shortened V by 3 bases and J by 4 bases, and 9 bases separated the two germline ends. The CDR3 extends over 13 amino acids. Sorted-subset replicate PCR reactions contained 150 to 200 ng DNA, corresponding to tens of thousands of T cell genomes. In the study's own analysis: ImmunoSEQ sequences covered only the junction and lacked quality scores; filtering therefore differed. Here immunoSEQ multiplex PCR was the method, and the copy in TCRdb shows in-frame clones only, minus some. V and J calls plus clone size are reproduced from that table; the DNA served to infer D and trimming. The sample has about 2.1 million clones; about 92% are singletons. Regarding this clone: Other DNA sequences in this sample translate to the same CDR3.

Naive CD8 populations comprised CD45RO-negative cells positively selected for CCR7, excluding terminally differentiated effector memory CD45RA+ cells. The rearrangement links TRBV27 to TRBJ1-1; D is ambiguous. The sample comprised naive CD8+ T cells from PBMCs. This clonotype was sampled from a man aged 18 to 29 in good health. Some clones in this sample may be carry-over from other donors' samples. The CDR3 DNA is TGTGCCAGCAGTTTGCTGGGAGGCACTGAAGCTTTCTTT. This translates into CASSLLGGTEAFF.